A single T cell receptor beta chain is shown here with its context. The antigen remains undetermined. The germline gives CDR1 SGHTS, CDR2 YDEGEE. This CDR3 region has 16 residues. V dropped 0 bases and J dropped 6 bases, with 16 bases sitting between them. The sample comes from a study of OX40 agonist ivuxolimab in advanced cancers. Study results and limitations: Partly responding patients at 0.1-3.0 mg/kg showed some of the smallest clonal expansion.

This table comes from immunoSEQ multiplex PCR, and its TCRdb copy is limited to in-frame clones, with some not included. The sample includes 98,000 or so clones, 75% to 95% seen only once; the top ten take roughly 2.6%. Sequenced material: CD4+ or CD8+ T cells sorted from blood, taken in a trial of the OX40 agonist ivuxolimab. The V call is TRBV5-8, the J call TRBJ1-5, with D unclear. This clonotype was sampled from an adult with an advanced solid tumor such as melanoma, head and neck, liver or kidney cancer. The CDR3 loop reads CASSLVISPVSQPQHF. Here the CDR3 DNA reads TGTGCCAGCAGCTTGGTGATCAGTCCTGTAAGTCAGCCCCAGCATTTT.